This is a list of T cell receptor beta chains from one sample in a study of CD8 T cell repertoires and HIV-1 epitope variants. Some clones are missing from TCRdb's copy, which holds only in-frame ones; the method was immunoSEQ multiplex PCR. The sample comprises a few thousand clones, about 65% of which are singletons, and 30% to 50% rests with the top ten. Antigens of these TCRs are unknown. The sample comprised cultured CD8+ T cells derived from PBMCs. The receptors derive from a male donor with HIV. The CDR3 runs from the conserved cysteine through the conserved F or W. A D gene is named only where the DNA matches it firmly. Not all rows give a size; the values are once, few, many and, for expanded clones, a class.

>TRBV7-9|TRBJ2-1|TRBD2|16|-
CASSPLRTSPYNEQFF
TGTGCCAGCAGCCCACTAAGGACTAGCCCCTACAATGAGCAGTTCTTC
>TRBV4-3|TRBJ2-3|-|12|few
CASSQDTDTQYF
TGCGCCAGCAGCCAAGACACAGATACGCAGTATTTT
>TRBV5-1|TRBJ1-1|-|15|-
CASSFGPTGGTEAFF
TGCGCCAGCAGTTTTGGGCCCACCGGAGGCACTGAAGCTTTCTTT
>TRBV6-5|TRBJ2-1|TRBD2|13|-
CATGRVSYNEQFF
TGTGCCACAGGGAGGGTCTCCTACAATGAGCAGTTCTTC
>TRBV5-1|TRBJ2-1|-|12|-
CASSSEPGEQFF
TGCGCCAGCAGCTCCGAGCCGGGTGAGCAGTTCTTC
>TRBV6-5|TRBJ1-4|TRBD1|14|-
CASSPGQALTKLFF
TGTGCCAGCAGTCCAGGACAGGCTCTAACGAAACTGTTTTTT
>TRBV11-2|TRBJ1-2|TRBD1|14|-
CASSLMQGANGYTF
TGTGCCAGCAGCTTGATGCAGGGGGCGAATGGCTACACCTTC
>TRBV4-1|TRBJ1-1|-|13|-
CASRSTPNTEAFF
TGCGCCAGCAGGTCGACACCGAACACTGAAGCTTTCTTT
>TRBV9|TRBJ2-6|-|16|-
CASSEAPREGANVLTF
TGTGCCAGCAGCGAGGCCCCGAGAGAAGGGGCCAACGTCCTGACTTTC
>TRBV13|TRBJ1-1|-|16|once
CASSSPDWGVHTEAFF
TGTGCCAGCAGCTCCCCGGACTGGGGGGTTCACACTGAAGCTTTCTTT
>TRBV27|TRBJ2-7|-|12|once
CASSPATYEQYF
TGTGCCAGCAGCCCGGCAACATACGAGCAGTACTTC
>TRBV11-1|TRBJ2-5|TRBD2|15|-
CASSPAPSGQETQYF
TGTGCCAGCAGCCCCGCCCCTAGCGGGCAAGAGACCCAGTACTTC
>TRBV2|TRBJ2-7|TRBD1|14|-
CASEGRTGDYEQYF
TGTGCCAGCGAGGGTCGGACAGGGGACTACGAGCAGTACTTC
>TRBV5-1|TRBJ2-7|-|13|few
CASSFATTDEQYF
TGCGCCAGCAGCTTTGCGACGACCGACGAGCAGTACTTC
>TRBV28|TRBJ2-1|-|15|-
CASSTGQVSYNEQFF
TGTGCCAGCAGTACCGGCCAGGTGTCCTACAATGAGCAGTTCTTC
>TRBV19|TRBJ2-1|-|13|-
CASSPSGVHEQFF
TGTGCCAGTAGTCCCTCAGGGGTCCATGAGCAGTTCTTC
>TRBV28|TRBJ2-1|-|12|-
CASSLWSNEQFF
TGTGCCAGCAGTTTATGGAGCAATGAGCAGTTCTTC
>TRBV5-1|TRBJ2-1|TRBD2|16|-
CASSSVAGGPGNEQFF
TGCGCCAGCAGCTCCGTAGCGGGAGGGCCGGGGAATGAGCAGTTCTTC
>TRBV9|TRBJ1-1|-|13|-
CASSVGVDAEAFF
TGTGCCAGCAGCGTAGGAGTGGACGCCGAAGCTTTCTTT
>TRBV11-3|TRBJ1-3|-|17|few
CASSPRRTAYSGNTIYF
TGTGCCAGCAGCCCCAGACGGACAGCGTACTCTGGAAACACCATATATTTT
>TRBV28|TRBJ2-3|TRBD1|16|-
CASSSQDRGHTDTQYF
TGTGCCAGCAGTTCACAGGACAGGGGGCATACAGATACGCAGTATTTT
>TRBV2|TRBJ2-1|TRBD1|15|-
CASSSPGTAYNEQFF
TGTGCCAGCAGTAGCCCCGGGACAGCATACAATGAGCAGTTCTTC